This TCR beta chain emerged from a study of blood T cell repertoires in COVID-19. Study details: COVID-19 samples from acute and convalescent phases originated in the United States, Italy and Spain. T cells, B-cell-depleted T cells, or PBMCs provided the cDNA or gDNA that served as material.

The germline V gene has CDR1 SGDLS and CDR2 YYNGEE. The CDR3 has 15 residues. The germline V and J ends were trimmed by 0 bases and 5 bases, with 14 bases remaining between them. Measured with immunoSEQ multiplex PCR; TCRdb has only the in-frame clones, and not every one. Of under 30,000 clones in the sample, about 89% were seen once. Sequenced sample: peripheral blood. The V and J genes are TRBV9 and TRBJ2-5; D perhaps matches TRBD2 (6 bases). The clonotype was recovered from a man in his fifties or sixties with active COVID-19. This chain's CDR3 is CASSVGGVPGETQYF. DNA of the CDR3: TGTGCCAGCAGCGTAGGCGGGGTCCCAGGGGAGACCCAGTACTTC.